Sequencing of this T cell receptor (beta chain) was carried out in a study of blood T cell repertoires in COVID-19. The CDR3 is made up of 17 amino acids. Germline-derived CDR1 and CDR2 are SGHRS and YFSETQ. V was pared by 0 bases and J by 0 bases, with 10 bases between. TCRdb keeps only in-frame clones here, not all; method: immunoSEQ multiplex PCR. The sample lists a few hundred thousand clones; more than 85% were seen once. This clonotype was obtained from a middle-aged woman who had been exposed to COVID-19. The chain uses TRBV5-1 and TRBJ2-6; weak D call: TRBD2 (5 bases). Sequenced: PBMCs or T cells enriched from blood (not recorded which). Here the CDR3 reads CASSLDGRDSGANVLTF. CDR3 nucleotides: TGCGCCAGCAGCTTGGATGGACGGGACTCTGGGGCCAACGTCCTGACTTTC. Together with reference TRBV5-1 and TRBJ2-6, the CDR3 gives the full variable domain: KAGVTQTPRYLIKTRGQQVTLSCSPISGHRSVSWYQQTPGQGLQFLFEYFSETQRNKGNFPGRFSGRQFSNSRSEMNVSTLELGDSALYLCASSLDGRDSGANVLTFGAGSRLTVL.